The present TCR beta chain was sequenced within a study of cytomegalovirus exposure and HLA in healthy donors. About the study: There were 350 to 400 genotyped donors. Of these, roughly 84% fell in the genetic ancestry cluster associated with self-reported Caucasian donors.

The PCR contained 60 Vbeta and 13 Jbeta primers. TCRdb's table, derived via immunoSEQ multiplex PCR, lists solely in-frame clones and lacks some. The profile shows some 120,000 clones, about three quarters of them singletons. CDR1 is SEHNR and CDR2 is FQNEAQ in the germline V gene (reference sequence). This CDR3 comprises 12 residues. Regarding this clone: The junction differs from germline at one of its ends, possibly a read error.

The chain recombines TRBV7-9 with TRBJ2-7, with 10 nucleotides matching TRBD2. Sequences were obtained from PBMCs. The source is a man younger than 40 in good health and CMV-seronegative. The CDR3 sequence is CSSSGGGSEQYF. The DNA for the CDR3 is TGTTCCAGCAGCGGGGGGGGTAGCGAGCAGTACTTC.